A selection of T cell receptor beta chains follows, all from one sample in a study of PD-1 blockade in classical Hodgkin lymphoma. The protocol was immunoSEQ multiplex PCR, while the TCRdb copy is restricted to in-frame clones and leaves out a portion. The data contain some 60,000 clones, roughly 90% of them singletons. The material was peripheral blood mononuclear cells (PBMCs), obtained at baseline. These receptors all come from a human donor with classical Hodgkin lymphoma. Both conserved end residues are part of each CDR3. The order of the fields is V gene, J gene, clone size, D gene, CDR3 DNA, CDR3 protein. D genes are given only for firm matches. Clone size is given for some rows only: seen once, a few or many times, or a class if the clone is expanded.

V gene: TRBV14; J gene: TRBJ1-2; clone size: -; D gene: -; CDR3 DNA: TGTGCCAGCAGCCAAGGGGGAACTAACTATGGCTACACCTTC; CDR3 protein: CASSQGGTNYGYTF
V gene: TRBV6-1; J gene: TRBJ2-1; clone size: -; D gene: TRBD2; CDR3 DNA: TGTGCCAGCAGTGACTTCAGCGGGAGCAGCAATGAGCAGTTCTTC; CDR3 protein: CASSDFSGSSNEQFF
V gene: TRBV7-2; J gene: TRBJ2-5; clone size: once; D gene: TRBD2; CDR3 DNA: TGTGCCAGCAGCCTCCTTAGCGGGGGGTCGCAAGAGACCCAGTACTTC; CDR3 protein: CASSLLSGGSQETQYF
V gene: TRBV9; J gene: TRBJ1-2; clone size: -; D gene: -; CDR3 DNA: TGTGCCAGCAGCGTAGGGGCCTATCCTGGCTACACCTTC; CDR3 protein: CASSVGAYPGYTF
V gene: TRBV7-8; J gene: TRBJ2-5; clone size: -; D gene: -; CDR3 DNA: TGTGCCAGCAGCGCGACCGGACTGCCGAATGGCGGGGCCCAGTACTTC; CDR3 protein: CASSATGLPNGGAQYF
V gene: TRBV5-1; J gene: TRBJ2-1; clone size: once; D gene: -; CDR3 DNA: TGCGCCAGCAGCTTGAGTACTGGTCCCGATGAGCAGTTCTTC; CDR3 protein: CASSLSTGPDEQFF
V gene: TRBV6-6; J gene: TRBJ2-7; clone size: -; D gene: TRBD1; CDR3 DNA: TGTGCCAGCAGTTACAGGACAGGGACGTCCTACGAGCAGTACTTC; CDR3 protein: CASSYRTGTSYEQYF
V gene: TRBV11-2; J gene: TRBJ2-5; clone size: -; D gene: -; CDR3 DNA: TGTGCCAGCAGCTTACTCGCTGCTAGGCAGATGAAAGAGACCCAGTACTTC; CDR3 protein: CASSLLAARQMKETQYF
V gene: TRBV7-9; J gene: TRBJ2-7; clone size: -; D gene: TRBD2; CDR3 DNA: TGTGCCAGCAGCACTTCCCGACTAGCGGGATCCCTATCGGACTACGAGCAGTACTTC; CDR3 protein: CASSTSRLAGSLSDYEQYF
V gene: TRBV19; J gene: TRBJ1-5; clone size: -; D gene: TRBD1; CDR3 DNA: TGTGCCAGTAGTAAGGACAGGGGAGGCAATCAGCCCCAGCATTTT; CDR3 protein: CASSKDRGGNQPQHF
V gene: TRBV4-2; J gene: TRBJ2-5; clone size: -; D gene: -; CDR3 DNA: TGTGCCAGCAGCCAAGATCTTGGGTTTGGAGAGACCCAGTACTTC; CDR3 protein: CASSQDLGFGETQYF
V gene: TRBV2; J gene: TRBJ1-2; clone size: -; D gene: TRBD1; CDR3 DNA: TGTGCCAGCAGGGCTGGGACAGACGGGTATGGCTACACCTTC; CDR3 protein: CASRAGTDGYGYTF
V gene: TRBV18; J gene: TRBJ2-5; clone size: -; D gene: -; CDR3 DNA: TGTGCCAGCTCACCACCGGTTTTGGAAACCCAAGAGACCCAGTACTTC; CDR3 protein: CASSPPVLETQETQYF
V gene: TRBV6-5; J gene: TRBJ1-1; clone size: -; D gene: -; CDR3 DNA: TGTGCCAGCAGTCGGGGGAGCACTGAAGCTTTCTTT; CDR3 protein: CASSRGSTEAFF
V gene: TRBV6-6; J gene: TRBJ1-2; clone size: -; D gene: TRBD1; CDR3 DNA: TGTGCCAGCAGAGGGACAGGGGGCAACTATGGCTACACCTTC; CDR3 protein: CASRGTGGNYGYTF
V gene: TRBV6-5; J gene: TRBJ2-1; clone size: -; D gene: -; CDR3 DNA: TGTGCCAGCAGTTTCCACTTGAACAATGAGCAGTTCTTC; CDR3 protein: CASSFHLNNEQFF
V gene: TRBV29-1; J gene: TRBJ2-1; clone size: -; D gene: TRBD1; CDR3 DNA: TGCAGCGTTGGGACAGGGGTTGAGCAGTTCTTC; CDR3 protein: CSVGTGVEQFF
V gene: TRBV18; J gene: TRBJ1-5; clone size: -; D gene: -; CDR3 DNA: TGTGCCAGCTCACCAGGGGTTGGCAATCAGCCCCAGCATTTT; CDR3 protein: CASSPGVGNQPQHF
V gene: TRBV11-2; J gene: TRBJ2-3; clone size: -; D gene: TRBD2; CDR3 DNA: TGTGCCAGCAGCTTAAGGGCGACTAGCGGGAGTCATACGCAGTATTTT; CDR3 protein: CASSLRATSGSHTQYF
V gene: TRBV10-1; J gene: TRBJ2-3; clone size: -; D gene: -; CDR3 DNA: TGCGCCAGCAGTTTAACAGGGAATACGCAGTATTTT; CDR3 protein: CASSLTGNTQYF
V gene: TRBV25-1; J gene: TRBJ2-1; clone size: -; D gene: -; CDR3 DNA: TGTGCCAGCAGTGAAAGTGGCGGCATTGGTGAGCAGTTCTTC; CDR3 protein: CASSESGGIGEQFF
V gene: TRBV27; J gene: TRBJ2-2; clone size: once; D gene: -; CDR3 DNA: TGTGCCAGCAGTTTATCTCAGGGGCGTGGAGGGGAGCTGTTTTTT; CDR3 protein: CASSLSQGRGGELFF
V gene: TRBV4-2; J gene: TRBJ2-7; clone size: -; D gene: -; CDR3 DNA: TGTGCCAGCAGCCAGGGTAATAGCGTCGAGCAGTACTTC; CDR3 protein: CASSQGNSVEQYF